This T cell receptor beta chain came from a study of long-term antiretroviral therapy in people with HIV. Study background: Collection of the earliest samples took place about a decade ahead of the 2015 immediate-ART recommendation.

Study-wide results and limits: Relative to control repertoires, HIV repertoires exhibited narrower CDR3 length ranges.

Runs used v3.0 of the immunoSEQ assay and were done at survey level. Sequencing aimed to cover about 35,000-55,000 T-cell genomes per sample. Using immunoSEQ multiplex PCR, the repertoire was profiled, and TCRdb retains in-frame clones only, with some absent. The sample lists 17,000 or so clones; roughly four fifths were seen once. Germline V gives CDR1 SEHNR, CDR2 FQNEAQ (reference sequence). Losses at the gene ends were 1 base for V and 8 bases for J; bases not matched to a gene: 14. The CDR3 sequence is 17 residues long. On this clone itself: The antigen remains undetermined.

The chain has TRBV7-9 and TRBJ2-3; 8 positions match TRBD2. The sequencing here drew on unsorted PBMCs, taken 0.3 years after starting antiretroviral therapy. This clonotype originated in a man aged 18 to 30 with HIV. This CDR3 is CASSLGDSGTSEGTQYF. For the CDR3, the DNA is TGTGCCAGCAGCTTAGGCGACAGTGGGACTAGTGAGGGTACGCAGTATTTT. Full variable domain (remainder filled in from reference TRBV7-9 and TRBJ2-3): DTGVSQNPRHKITKRGQNVTFRCDPISEHNRLYWYRQTLGQGPEFLTYFQNEAQLEKSRLLSDRFSAERPKGSFSTLEIQRTEQGDSAMYLCASSLGDSGTSEGTQYFGPGTRLTVL.